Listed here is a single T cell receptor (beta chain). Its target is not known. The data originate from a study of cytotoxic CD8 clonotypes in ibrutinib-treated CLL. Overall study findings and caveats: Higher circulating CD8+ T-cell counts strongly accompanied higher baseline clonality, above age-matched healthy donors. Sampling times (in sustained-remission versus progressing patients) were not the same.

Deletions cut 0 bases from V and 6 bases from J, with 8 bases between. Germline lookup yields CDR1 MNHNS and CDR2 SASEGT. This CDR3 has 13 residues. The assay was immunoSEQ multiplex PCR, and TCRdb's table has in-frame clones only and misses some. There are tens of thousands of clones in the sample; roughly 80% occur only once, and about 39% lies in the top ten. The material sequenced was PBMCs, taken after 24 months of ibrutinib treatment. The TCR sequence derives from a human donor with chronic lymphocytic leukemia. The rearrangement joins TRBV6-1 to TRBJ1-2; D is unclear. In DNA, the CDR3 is TGTGCCAGCAGTGAAGCGGGCCGCGATGGCTACACCTTC. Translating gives CASSEAGRDGYTF.